This T cell receptor beta chain was sequenced during a study of lymphopenia after photon versus proton radiotherapy. Study-wide results and caveats: In patients who died, overall survival fell as post-nadir TCR diversity dropped more. Under photons, naive T cells and diversity fell while effector/memory populations rose.

Sequencing was performed with immunoSEQ multiplex PCR; in TCRdb, only in-frame clones are kept and a portion is missing. This table holds under 30,000 clones, approximately 88% found once. The germline V and J ends were trimmed by 7 bases and 5 bases, with 15 bases remaining between them. Germline lookup yields CDR1 LNHDA and CDR2 SQIVND (reference sequence). This CDR3 has 14 amino acids. On this clone: Its antigen remains unidentified.

Sample: peripheral blood, taken from a patient treated with photon-based radiotherapy. This receptor was taken from a middle-aged man with gastric cancer. This chain uses TRBV19 with TRBJ1-5; possibly TRBD1 for D (5 bases). CDR3 DNA sequence: TGTGCCAGTACCGAGACAGTTTTCTATCAGCCCCAGCATTTT. Amino acids: CASTETVFYQPQHF.